The T cell receptor (gamma chain) under discussion was sequenced for a study of γδ T cells in repeated Plasmodium falciparum infection. Study-wide background: Some Malian samples span acute malaria episodes; others come from no-transmission periods.

Bulk repertoires came from Vgamma9/Vdelta2+ or Vdelta2-negative gammadelta T cells flow-sorted from PBMC. At least ten counts were recorded for this clone. Sequencing covered both gamma and delta TCR chains per sample. TCRdb reapplied CATT to the multiplex PCR reads. The repertoire holds over 25,000 gamma-chain clones, less than 3.5% seen once, with 30% to 35% in the top ten. The CDR3 has 14 residues. Germline CDR1 is VTNTFY and CDR2 is YDVSTARD (reference sequence). The ends lost 0 bases at V and 6 bases at J; junction bases unmatched: 8. Sequencing used gamma-delta T cells from blood. The origin of this receptor is a pool of human donors (malaria-infected and uninfected, not separated). V and J are TRGV3 and TRGJ1 or TRGJ2. The CDR3 DNA is TGTGCCACCTGGGACAGGCCGTTCGGTTATAAGAAACTCTTT. Its translation: CATWDRPFGYKKLF.